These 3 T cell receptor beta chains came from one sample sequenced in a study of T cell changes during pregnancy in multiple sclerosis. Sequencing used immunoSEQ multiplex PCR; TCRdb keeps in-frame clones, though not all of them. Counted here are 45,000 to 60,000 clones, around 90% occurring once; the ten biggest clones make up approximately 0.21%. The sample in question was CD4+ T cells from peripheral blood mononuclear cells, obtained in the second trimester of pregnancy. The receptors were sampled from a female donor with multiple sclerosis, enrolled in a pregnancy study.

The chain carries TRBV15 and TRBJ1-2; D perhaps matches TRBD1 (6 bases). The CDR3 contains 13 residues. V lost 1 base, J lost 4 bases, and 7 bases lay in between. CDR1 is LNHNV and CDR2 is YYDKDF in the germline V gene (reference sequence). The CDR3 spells CATSRARGYGYTF. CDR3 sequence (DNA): TGTGCCACCAGCAGAGCCAGGGGCTATGGCTACACCTTC.

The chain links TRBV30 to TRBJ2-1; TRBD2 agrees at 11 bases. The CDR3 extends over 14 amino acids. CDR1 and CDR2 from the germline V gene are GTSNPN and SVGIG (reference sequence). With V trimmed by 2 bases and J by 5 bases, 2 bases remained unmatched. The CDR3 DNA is TGTGCCTGGAGTCAGGGACTAGCGGACAATGAGCAGTTCTTC. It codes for CAWSQGLADNEQFF.

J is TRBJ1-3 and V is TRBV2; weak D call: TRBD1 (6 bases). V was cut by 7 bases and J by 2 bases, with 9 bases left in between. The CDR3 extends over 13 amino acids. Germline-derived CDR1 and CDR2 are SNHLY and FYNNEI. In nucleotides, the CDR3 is TGTGCCAGCACCAGGGGACCTGGAAACACCATATATTTT. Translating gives CASTRGPGNTIYF.